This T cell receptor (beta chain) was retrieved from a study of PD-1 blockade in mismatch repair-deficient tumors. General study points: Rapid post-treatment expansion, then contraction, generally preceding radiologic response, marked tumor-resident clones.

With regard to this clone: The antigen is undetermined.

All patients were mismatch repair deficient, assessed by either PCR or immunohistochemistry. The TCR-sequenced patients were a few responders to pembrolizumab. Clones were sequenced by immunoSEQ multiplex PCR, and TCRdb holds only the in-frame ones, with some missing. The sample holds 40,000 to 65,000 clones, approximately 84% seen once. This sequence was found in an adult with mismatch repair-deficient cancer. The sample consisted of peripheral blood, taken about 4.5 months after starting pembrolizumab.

CDR3 residues: CASSGDGNTIYF. CDR3 bases: TGCGCCAGCAGTGGGGACGGAAACACCATATATTTT. The chain has TRBV5-1 and TRBJ1-3; TRBD1 is a possible D gene (5 bases). Trimming shortened V by 5 bases and J by 4 bases, and 7 bases separated the two germline ends. The CDR3 has 12 residues. Germline V gene data show CDR1 as SGHRS and CDR2 as YFSETQ.